Detailed here is one T cell receptor beta chain. The antigen remains unidentified. V lost 2 bases, J lost 2 bases, and 12 bases stayed unmatched. Germline values: CDR1 MGHRA, CDR2 YSYEKL. The CDR3 is 18 amino acids. The sample originates from a study of vaccination effects on CD4 cells after COVID-19. Prior to sequencing, the ViraFEST assay stimulated PBMC with viral peptide pools, which expanded the antigen-specific CD4+ T cells. CD4+ T cells were isolated after roughly nine days of culture. People in the vaccine group had not been infected with SARS-CoV-2 before, and their nucleocapsid antibodies were negative. Each culture had half its medium swapped for IL-2 medium on days 3 and 7. The data were produced by immunoSEQ multiplex PCR, yet TCRdb's version contains in-frame clones alone and is incomplete. The sample has some 68,000 clones, 75% to 85% seen once. Overall study results and limits: Convalescent patients numbered few in the study; early post-infection timepoints were missing entirely. Marked clonal contraction of both clone types appeared late after vaccination.

The clonotype originates from a human donor who received a COVID-19 vaccine. The sequencing here drew on CD4+ T cells from PBMCs cultured with SARS-CoV-2 spike peptides, taken before COVID-19 vaccination. The chain is built from TRBV4-1 and TRBJ2-5, with 9 bases aligning to TRBD1. For the CDR3, the DNA is TGCGCCAGCAGCCAATCGGACAGGGGAATACTTACACAAGAGACCCAGTACTTC. Amino acids: CASSQSDRGILTQETQYF.